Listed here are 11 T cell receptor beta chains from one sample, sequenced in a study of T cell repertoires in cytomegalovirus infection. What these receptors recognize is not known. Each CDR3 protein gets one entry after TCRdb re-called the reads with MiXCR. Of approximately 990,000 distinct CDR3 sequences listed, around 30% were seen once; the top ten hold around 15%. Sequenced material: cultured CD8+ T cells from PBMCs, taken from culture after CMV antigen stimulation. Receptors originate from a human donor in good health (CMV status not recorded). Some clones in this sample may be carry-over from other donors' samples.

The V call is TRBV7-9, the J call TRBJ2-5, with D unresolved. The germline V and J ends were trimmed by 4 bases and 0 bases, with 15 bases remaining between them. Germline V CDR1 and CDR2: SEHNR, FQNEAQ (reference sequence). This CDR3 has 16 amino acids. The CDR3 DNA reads TGTGCCAGCAGCTATGGGCCACCGTCCAACCAAGAGACCCAGTACTTC. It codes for CASSYGPPSNQETQYF.

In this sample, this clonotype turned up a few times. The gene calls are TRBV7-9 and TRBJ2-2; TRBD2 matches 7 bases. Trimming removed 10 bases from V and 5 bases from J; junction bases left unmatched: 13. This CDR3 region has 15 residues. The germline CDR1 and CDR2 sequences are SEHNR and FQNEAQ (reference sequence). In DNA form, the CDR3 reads TGTGCCATCCTCCACCAGGAGCGGGGAACCGGGGAGCTGTTTTTT. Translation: CAILHQERGTGELFF.

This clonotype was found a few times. The CDR3 nucleotides read TGTGCCAGCAGCTTAGACTTAGGACAGGTGGTAGGGGCAACTAATGAAAAACTGTTTTTT. Protein sequence: CASSLDLGQVVGATNEKLFF. This chain joins TRBV7-6 and TRBJ1-4; 7 bases are a match to TRBD1. This CDR3 contains 20 residues. Germline-derived CDR1 and CDR2 are SGHVS and FNYEAQ. Trimming removed 1 base from V and 0 bases from J; junction bases left unmatched: 14.

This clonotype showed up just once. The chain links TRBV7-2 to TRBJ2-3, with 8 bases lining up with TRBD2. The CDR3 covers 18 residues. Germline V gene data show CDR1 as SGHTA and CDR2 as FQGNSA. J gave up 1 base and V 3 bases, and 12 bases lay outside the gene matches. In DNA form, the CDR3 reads TGTGCCAGCAGCTTCTTAGGTGTCGGGGGGGTAGGCACAGATACGCAGTATTTT. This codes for CASSFLGVGGVGTDTQYF.

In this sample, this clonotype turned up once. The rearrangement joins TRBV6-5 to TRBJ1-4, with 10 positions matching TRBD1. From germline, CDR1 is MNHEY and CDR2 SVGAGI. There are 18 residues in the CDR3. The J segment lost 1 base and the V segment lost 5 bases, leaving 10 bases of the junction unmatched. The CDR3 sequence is CASSGATGGFGTNEKLFF. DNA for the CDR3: TGTGCCAGCAGTGGAGCGACAGGGGGCTTCGGAACTAATGAAAAACTGTTTTTT.

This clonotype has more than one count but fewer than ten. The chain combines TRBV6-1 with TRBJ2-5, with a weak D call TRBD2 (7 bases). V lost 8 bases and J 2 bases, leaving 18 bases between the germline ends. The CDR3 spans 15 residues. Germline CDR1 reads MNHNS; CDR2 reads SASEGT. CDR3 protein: CASVKRGGNQETQYF. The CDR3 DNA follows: TGTGCCAGCGTGAAGAGGGGGGGTAATCAAGAGACCCAGTACTTC.

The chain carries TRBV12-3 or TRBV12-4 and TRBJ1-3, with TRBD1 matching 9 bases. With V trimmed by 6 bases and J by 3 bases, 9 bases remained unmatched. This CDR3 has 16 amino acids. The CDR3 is CASSYRQGDRGNTIYF. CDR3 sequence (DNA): TGTGCCAGCAGCTATAGACAGGGGGACCGTGGAAACACCATATATTTT.

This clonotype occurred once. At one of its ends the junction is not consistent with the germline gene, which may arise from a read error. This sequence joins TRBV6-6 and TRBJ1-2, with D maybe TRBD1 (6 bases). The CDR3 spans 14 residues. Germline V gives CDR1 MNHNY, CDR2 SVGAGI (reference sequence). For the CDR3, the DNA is TGTGTCAGCAGTTACGGGGGGCCGGGGTATGGCTACACCTTC. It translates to CVSSYGGPGYGYTF.

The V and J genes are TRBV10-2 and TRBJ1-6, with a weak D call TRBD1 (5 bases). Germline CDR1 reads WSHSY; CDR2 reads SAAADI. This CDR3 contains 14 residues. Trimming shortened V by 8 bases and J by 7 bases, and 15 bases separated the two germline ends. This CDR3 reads CASRGIEVNSPLHF. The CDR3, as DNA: TGCGCCAGCCGGGGGATCGAAGTAAATTCACCCCTCCACTTT.

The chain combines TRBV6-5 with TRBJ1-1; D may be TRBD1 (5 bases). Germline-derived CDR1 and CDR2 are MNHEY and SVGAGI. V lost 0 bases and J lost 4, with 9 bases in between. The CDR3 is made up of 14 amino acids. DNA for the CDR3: TGTGCCAGCAGTTACTCGGGGGAGGGCACTGAAGCTTTCTTT. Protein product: CASSYSGEGTEAFF.

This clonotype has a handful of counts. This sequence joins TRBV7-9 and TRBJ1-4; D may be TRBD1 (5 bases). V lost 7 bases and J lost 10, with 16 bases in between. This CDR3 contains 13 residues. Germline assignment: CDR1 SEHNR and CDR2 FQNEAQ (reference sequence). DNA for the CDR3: TGTGCCAGCACCACTAGTGGGGGTGGAAAACTGTTTTTT. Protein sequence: CASTTSGGGKLFF. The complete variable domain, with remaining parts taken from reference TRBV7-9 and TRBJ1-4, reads DTGVSQNPRHKITKRGQNVTFRCDPISEHNRLYWYRQTLGQGPEFLTYFQNEAQLEKSRLLSDRFSAERPKGSFSTLEIQRTEQGDSAMYLCASTTSGGGKLFFGSGTQLSVL.